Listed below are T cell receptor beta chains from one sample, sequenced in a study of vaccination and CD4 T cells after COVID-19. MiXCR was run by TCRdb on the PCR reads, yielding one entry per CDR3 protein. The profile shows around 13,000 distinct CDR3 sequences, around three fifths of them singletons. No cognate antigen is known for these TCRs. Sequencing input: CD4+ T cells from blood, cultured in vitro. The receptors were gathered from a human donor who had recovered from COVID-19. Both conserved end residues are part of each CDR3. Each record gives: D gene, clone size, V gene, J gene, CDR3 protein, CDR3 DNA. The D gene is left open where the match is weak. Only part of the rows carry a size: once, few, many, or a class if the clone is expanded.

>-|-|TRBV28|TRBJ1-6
CASSKGSSYNSPLHF
TGTGCCAGCAGTAAGGGAAGCTCCTATAATTCACCCCTCCACTTT
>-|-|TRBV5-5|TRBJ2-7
CASSYRGGGVYEQYF
TGTGCCAGCAGCTACAGGGGAGGGGGCGTATACGAGCAGTACTTC
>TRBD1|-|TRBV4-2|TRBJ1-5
CASSQDLGQYSNQPQHF
TGTGCCAGCAGCCAAGATTTGGGACAGTATAGCAATCAGCCCCAGCATTTT
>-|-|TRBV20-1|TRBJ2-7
CSAHPRRATYEQYF
TGCAGTGCCCACCCCCGACGCGCAACCTACGAGCAGTACTTC
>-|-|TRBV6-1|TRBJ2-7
CASRQGPGYEQYF
TGTGCCAGCAGGCAGGGGCCCGGCTACGAGCAGTACTTC
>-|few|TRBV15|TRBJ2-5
CATSSGAWAQYF
TGTGCCACCAGCAGTGGTGCCTGGGCCCAGTACTTC
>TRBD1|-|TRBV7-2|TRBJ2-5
CASSPTRTGRETQYF
TGTGCCAGCAGCCCGACACGGACAGGGAGGGAGACCCAGTACTTC
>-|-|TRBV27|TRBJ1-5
CASSLFAGNQPQHF
TGTGCCAGCAGTTTATTTGCAGGGAATCAGCCCCAGCATTTT
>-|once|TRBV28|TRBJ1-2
CASSLRQVYGYTF
TGTGCCAGCAGTTTAAGGCAGGTCTATGGCTACACCTTC
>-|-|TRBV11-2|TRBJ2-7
CASSLEGRNYEQYF
TGTGCCAGCAGCTTAGAGGGGAGGAACTACGAGCAGTACTTC
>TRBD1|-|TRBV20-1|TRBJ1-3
CSARDGGTDSGNTIYF
TGCAGTGCTAGAGATGGGGGGACAGACTCTGGAAACACCATATATTTT
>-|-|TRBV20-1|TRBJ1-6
CSAPKARGNSPLHF
TGCAGTGCCCCCAAGGCCAGGGGTAATTCACCCCTCCACTTT
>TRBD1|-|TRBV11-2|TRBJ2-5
CASSYRDREGETQYF
TGTGCCAGCAGCTACCGGGACAGGGAAGGCGAGACCCAGTACTTC
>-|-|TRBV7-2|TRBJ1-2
CASSPLGSSAPEFYGYTF
TGTGCCAGCAGCCCCCTCGGGAGCTCGGCCCCGGAATTTTATGGCTACACCTTC
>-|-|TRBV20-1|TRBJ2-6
CSARGPGTYSGANVLTF
TGCAGTGCTAGAGGTCCCGGAACCTACTCTGGGGCCAACGTCCTGACTTTC
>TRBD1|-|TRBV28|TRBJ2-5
CASSLSWDRVWETQYF
TGTGCCAGCAGTTTATCTTGGGACAGGGTCTGGGAGACCCAGTACTTC